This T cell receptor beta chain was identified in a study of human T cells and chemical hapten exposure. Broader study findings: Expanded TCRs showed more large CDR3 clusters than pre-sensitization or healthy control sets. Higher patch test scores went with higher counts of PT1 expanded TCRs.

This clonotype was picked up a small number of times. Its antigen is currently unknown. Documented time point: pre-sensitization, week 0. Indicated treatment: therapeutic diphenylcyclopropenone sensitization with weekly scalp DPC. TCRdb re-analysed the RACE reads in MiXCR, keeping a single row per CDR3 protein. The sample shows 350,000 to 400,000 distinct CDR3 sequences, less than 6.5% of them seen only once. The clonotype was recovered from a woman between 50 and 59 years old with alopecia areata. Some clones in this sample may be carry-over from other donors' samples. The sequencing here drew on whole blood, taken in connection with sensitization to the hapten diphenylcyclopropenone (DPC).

The DNA of the CDR3 is TGCAGTGCCCCTCGACCCGGCGGGGGCAATCAGCCCCAGCATTTT. Amino acid sequence: CSAPRPGGGNQPQHF. This chain links TRBV20-1 with TRBJ1-5; D gene ambiguous. V dropped 6 bases and J dropped 2 bases, with 17 bases sitting between them. CDR1 DFQATT and CDR2 SNEGSKA come from the germline V gene (reference sequence). This CDR3 is 15 amino acids long.